The T cell receptor (beta chain) under discussion was sequenced for a study of cytomegalovirus exposure and HLA in healthy donors. Study outcomes and limitations: Most TCR beta V segments were productive about 87% or about 30% of the time in an earlier analysis.

Use of 60 Vbeta and 13 Jbeta primers characterized the PCR. In the original processing: Among the unique TCR beta chains that a later analysis counted, about 81 million in all, approximately 12 million were shared. The data were produced by immunoSEQ multiplex PCR, yet TCRdb's version contains in-frame clones alone and is incomplete. V and J calls and clone size come straight from that table; D and trimming were deduced from the DNA. The table shows about 93,000 clones, with roughly four fifths occurring only once. This clone occurred many times. As yet, its antigen is unknown. What was sequenced was PBMCs. This TCR came from a young man in good health and CMV-seronegative.

DNA of the CDR3: TGTGCCAGCAGTGACGTTCTAAAGGGGATAGCCAAAAACATTCAGTACTTC. This codes for CASSDVLKGIAKNIQYF. V and J are TRBV6-4 and TRBJ2-4; weak D call: TRBD1 (5 bases). The CDR3 sequence is 17 residues long. Trimming took off 2 bases at V and 0 bases at J, with 14 bases between the two ends. CDR1 MRHNA and CDR2 SNTAGT come from the germline V gene.